Listed here are 18 T cell receptor beta chains from one sample, sequenced in a study of T cell repertoires in cytomegalovirus infection. TCRdb fed the reads into MiXCR, producing one record per CDR3 protein. The repertoire holds some 100,000 distinct CDR3 sequences, with 23% as singletons. Material: CD8+ T cells from PBMCs. The receptors come from a human donor in good health (CMV status not recorded). Some clones in this sample may be carry-over from other donors' samples.

Here the CDR3 DNA reads TGCAGTGCTCGCAGACGACAGGGGGCGGGTGGCTACACCTTC. Translating gives CSARRRQGAGGYTF. J is TRBJ1-2 and V is TRBV20-1; 10 bases fit TRBD1. V was pared by 5 bases and J by 7 bases, with 10 bases of the junction left unmatched. In germline, CDR1 is DFQATT, CDR2 SNEGSKA (reference sequence). This CDR3 has 14 residues.

This chain joins TRBV19 and TRBJ2-1; maybe TRBD2 (5 bases). V lost 3 bases and J 5 bases, leaving 11 bases between the germline ends. This CDR3 is built from 14 residues. The V gene's germline CDR1 is LNHDA and CDR2 SQIVND (reference sequence). Here the CDR3 reads CASSIFSTNNEQFF. The CDR3 DNA is TGTGCCAGTAGTATTTTCTCGACTAACAATGAGCAGTTCTTC.

This clonotype was counted at least ten times. This chain links TRBV12-3 or TRBV12-4 with TRBJ2-7; D not certain. The CDR3 is made up of 15 amino acids. V dropped 2 bases and J dropped 0 bases, with 11 bases sitting between them. The CDR3 reads CASSLIASSSYEQYF. The CDR3 DNA follows: TGTGCCAGCAGTTTAATTGCATCGAGCTCCTACGAGCAGTACTTC.

V and J are TRBV4-3 and TRBJ2-1; D is undetermined. CDR1 LGHNA and CDR2 YSLEER come from the germline V gene. The CDR3 is 15 residues long. Trimming stripped 0 bases from V and 2 bases from J, with 8 bases between. The CDR3: CASSQDRNAYNEQFF. Here the CDR3 DNA reads TGCGCCAGCAGCCAAGACAGGAACGCCTACAATGAGCAGTTCTTC.

The table lists this clonotype with many counts. This rearrangement joins TRBV4-3 to TRBJ1-4; 9 nucleotides match TRBD1. Germline CDR1 and CDR2: LGHNA and YSLEER. CDR3 length: 19 amino acids. V shed 4 bases and J 4 bases; nucleotides not matched to a gene: 16. As DNA, the CDR3 is TGCGCCAGCAGCCCGGCCCCGGGACAGGGAATAAGTGGTAATGAAAAACTGTTTTTT. It specifies CASSPAPGQGISGNEKLFF.

This clonotype occurred a few times. The chain joins TRBV29-1 to TRBJ2-1, with TRBD2 matching over 12 bases. Germline lookup yields CDR1 SQVTM and CDR2 ANQGSEA. With V trimmed by 4 bases and J by 7 bases, 14 bases remained unmatched. This CDR3 is 17 amino acids long. The CDR3 region has the DNA TGCAGCGTTGTTACGACTAGCGGGAGTCTAGAGGGGAATGAGCAGTTCTTC. Its translation is CSVVTTSGSLEGNEQFF.

This sequence joins TRBV27 and TRBJ2-3; D gene uncertain. Germline V CDR1 and CDR2: MNHEY, SMNVEV (reference sequence). This CDR3 contains 14 residues. V lost 5 bases and J lost 4, with 13 bases in between. This CDR3 reads CASSTPITADTQYF. CDR3 DNA sequence: TGTGCCAGCAGTACCCCTATCACCGCAGATACGCAGTATTTT.

This clonotype was seen only a few times. The rearrangement links TRBV5-5 to TRBJ2-7, with D possibly being TRBD1 or TRBD2 (7 bases each). V lost 5 bases and J lost 3, with 21 bases in between. The CDR3 is made up of 16 amino acids. Per germline, CDR1 SGHKS and CDR2 YYEKEE (reference sequence). CDR3 nucleotide sequence: TGTGCCAGCAGGGAAGAACACAGGGGAGGGGACTACGAGCAGTACTTC. Amino acid sequence: CASREEHRGGDYEQYF.

Concerning this clonotype: This may be a read error: a much more frequent sequence differs by one nucleotide. This rearrangement joins TRBV11-3 to TRBJ2-2; D possibly corresponds to TRBD2 (6 bases). The length of the CDR3 is 15 residues. Germline CDR1 and CDR2: SGHNT and YENEEA. The CDR3 is CAGSRLGGSSGELFF. In DNA, the CDR3 is TGTGCCGGCAGCCGTCTTGGGGGGTCCTCCGGGGAGCTGTTTTTT.

Ten or more counts support this clonotype. The rearrangement joins TRBV11-2 to TRBJ2-5, with D maybe TRBD1 (6 bases). Germline values: CDR1 SGHAT, CDR2 FQNNGV. The CDR3 covers 13 residues. V lost 1 base, J lost 5 bases, and 8 bases lay in between. In nucleotides, the CDR3 is TGTGCCAGCAGCTTAGCAGGGGATGAGACCCAGTACTTC. Its translation: CASSLAGDETQYF.

This clonotype was counted ten times or more. The V and J genes are TRBV7-2 and TRBJ1-1, with a weak D call TRBD1 (5 bases). Trimming took 4 bases from V and 10 from J, leaving 16 bases between them. The germline V gene has CDR1 SGHTA and CDR2 FQGNSA. The CDR3 spans 13 residues. The chain's CDR3 is CASSSSLGDRAFF. The DNA for the CDR3 is TGTGCCAGCAGCTCCTCCTTGGGGGACCGAGCTTTCTTT.

This clonotype turned up a few times. The chain uses TRBV6-8 and TRBJ2-1, with TRBD1 matching 8 bases. Trimming took 0 bases from V and 10 from J; bases not matched to a gene: 2. The CDR3 is made up of 13 amino acids. CDR1 and CDR2 (germline): MNHGY, SAAAGT. CDR3 residues: CASSYSQGGEQFF. The CDR3 coding sequence is TGTGCCAGCAGTTACTCACAGGGGGGAGAGCAGTTCTTC.

This chain uses TRBV20-1 with TRBJ1-1; a possible D gene is TRBD1 (6 bases). CDR1 and CDR2 (germline): DFQATT, SNEGSKA (reference sequence). With 0 bases removed from V and 4 bases from J, the gap between germline ends came to 15 bases. This CDR3 has 15 amino acids. As DNA, the CDR3 is TGCAGTGCTAGAGATCCCCAGACAGGCTTCACTGAAGCTTTCTTT. Its translation: CSARDPQTGFTEAFF.

This clonotype was counted a few times. V and J are TRBV18 and TRBJ1-1; the D gene is possibly TRBD1 (5 bases). From germline, CDR1 is KGHSH and CDR2 LQKENI. The V and J ends lost 6 bases and 3 bases respectively, with 20 bases between them. CDR3 size: 16 residues. The CDR3 nucleotides read TGTGCCAGCTCGGGCAGACCGGGGGGATCGCACACTGAAGCTTTCTTT. It codes for CASSGRPGGSHTEAFF.

The chain combines TRBV20-1 with TRBJ2-7; D tentatively fits TRBD1 or TRBD2 (5 bases each). The CDR3 covers 16 residues. CDR1 and CDR2 from the germline V gene are DFQATT and SNEGSKA (reference sequence). Deletions cut 2 bases from V and 2 bases from J, with 19 bases between. DNA of the CDR3: TGCAGTGCTAGACCAGCGCTCGGGACGGATACCTACGAGCAGTACTTC. As protein: CSARPALGTDTYEQYF.

The rearrangement links TRBV7-9 to TRBJ2-1; possibly TRBD1 for D (6 bases). Germline CDR1 and CDR2: SEHNR and FQNEAQ (reference sequence). V was shortened by 0 bases and J by 4 bases, with 13 bases between the two germline ends. The CDR3 spans 16 residues. The CDR3 region is CASSLALTGLYNEQFF. The CDR3 nucleotides are TGTGCCAGCAGCTTAGCGCTCACAGGGCTATACAATGAGCAGTTCTTC.

CDR3 region: CASSLIGVNTEAFF. In DNA, the CDR3 is TGCGCCAGCAGCTTGATAGGGGTGAACACTGAAGCTTTCTTT. V gene TRBV5-1 combines with J gene TRBJ1-1, with TRBD1 as a possible D gene (5 bases). V lost 1 base and J 0 bases, leaving 7 bases between the germline ends. This CDR3 contains 14 residues. Per germline, CDR1 SGHRS and CDR2 YFSETQ.

The chain recombines TRBV27 with TRBJ2-7, with TRBD1 matching 7 bases. Germline CDR1 MNHEY, CDR2 SMNVEV (reference sequence). Germline trimming cut 7 bases from V and 2 bases from J; bases unmatched to any gene: 8. CDR3 length: 14 amino acids. CDR3 nucleotides: TGTGCCAGCAAGCGACAGGGCCCAACCTACGAGCAGTACTTC. Encoded protein: CASKRQGPTYEQYF.